A single sample is the source of the 14 T cell receptor beta chains below, sequenced in a study of long-term antiretroviral therapy in people with HIV. Survey level was the resolution at which the v3.0 immunoSEQ assay ran. Using immunoSEQ multiplex PCR, the repertoire was profiled, and TCRdb retains in-frame clones only, with some absent. The sample has some 30,000 clones, about 90% seen once. Material: unsorted PBMCs, obtained 1.1 years after starting antiretroviral therapy. These receptors originate from a man aged 18 to 35 with HIV.

V usage is TRBV5-4 and J usage is TRBJ2-2, with a weak D call TRBD2 (6 bases). Germline V lookup: CDR1 SGHNT, CDR2 YYREEE (reference sequence). With 0 bases removed from V and 5 bases from J, the gap between germline ends came to 14 bases. This CDR3 comprises 16 residues. The CDR3 loop reads CASSLVAGRSTGELFF. The CDR3 DNA is TGTGCCAGCAGCTTGGTGGCAGGGAGGTCGACCGGGGAGCTGTTTTTT.

The chain recombines TRBV7-9 with TRBJ1-1; D call uncertain. The V gene's germline CDR1 is SEHNR and CDR2 FQNEAQ (reference sequence). The V end was cut by 1 base, the J end by 1 base, with 10 bases between. The length of the CDR3 is 15 residues. As DNA, the CDR3 is TGTGCCAGCAGCTTAGTATTTAGAGGGAACACTGAAGCTTTCTTT. Translating gives CASSLVFRGNTEAFF.

The chain employs TRBV11-2 and TRBJ2-5; 8 bases line up with TRBD1. Per the germline V gene, CDR1 is SGHAT and CDR2 is FQNNGV. There are 13 residues in the CDR3. The CDR3 DNA reads as TGTGCGACGACAGGGGCTTTTCAAGAGACCCAGTACTTC. Amino acid sequence: CATTGAFQETQYF. Combining the CDR3 with reference TRBV11-2 and TRBJ2-5 gives the whole variable domain EAGVAQSPRYKIIEKRQSVAFWCNPISGHATLYWYQQILGQGPKLLIQFQNNGVVDDSQLPKDRFSAERLKGVDSTLKIQPAKLEDSAVYLCATTGAFQETQYFGPGTRLLVL.

This clone showed up just once. The DNA for the CDR3 is TGCGCCAGCAGCCAAGTGGGGAGCAATCAGCCCCAGCATTTT. Translating it yields CASSQVGSNQPQHF. The rearrangement joins TRBV4-1 to TRBJ1-5; D is uncertain. V gave up 1 base and J gave up 1 base, with 5 bases separating them. Germline CDR1 MGHRA, CDR2 YSYEKL. The CDR3 sequence is 14 residues long.

A single count supports this clone. This sequence joins TRBV5-1 and TRBJ1-2, with 8 bases aligning to TRBD1. The CDR3 is 14 residues long. Trimming removed 4 bases from V and 0 bases from J; junction bases left unmatched: 2. CDR1 is SGHRS, CDR2 YFSETQ, per germline. CDR3 in DNA: TGCGCCAGCAGCCAGGGACAGGCTAACTATGGCTACACCTTC. This encodes CASSQGQANYGYTF.

V gene TRBV6-6 combines with J gene TRBJ2-5; TRBD2 might be the D (7 bases). The CDR3 consists of 16 residues. CDR1 is MNHNY, CDR2 SVGAGI, per germline (reference sequence). Trimming left V 1 base short and J 3 bases short, with 15 bases between. The CDR3: CASSYWGRAGEETQYF. The CDR3 nucleotides read TGTGCCAGCAGTTACTGGGGGCGGGCGGGAGAAGAGACCCAGTACTTC.

J is TRBJ2-7 and V is TRBV7-9; the D gene is possibly TRBD2 (6 bases). Trimming stripped 5 bases from V and 4 bases from J, with 12 bases between. CDR3 length equals 13 residues. Germline values: CDR1 SEHNR, CDR2 FQNEAQ (reference sequence). The CDR3 nucleotides read TGTGCCAGCAGCCCAGGGACTGTTTACGAGCAGTACTTC. As protein: CASSPGTVYEQYF.

This clone has only a few counts. The genes are TRBV20-1 and TRBJ2-7; TRBD2 aligns across 7 bases. Germline lookup yields CDR1 DFQATT and CDR2 SNEGSKA (reference sequence). CDR3 length equals 11 residues. The junction had 0 bases not matched to a gene; V was cut back by 4 bases and J by 3 bases. The CDR3 DNA sequence: TGCAGTGCTACTAGCGGCTACGAGCAGTACTTC. It encodes CSATSGYEQYF.

The rearrangement joins TRBV2 to TRBJ2-1; D gene unclear. From germline, CDR1 is SNHLY and CDR2 FYNNEI. This CDR3 is 13 amino acids long. The V gene lost 4 bases and the J gene lost 9 bases, with 13 bases spanning the gap. The CDR3 DNA reads as TGTGCCAGCAGTGTTAATAACCTCGTTGAGCAGTTCTTC. Translating gives CASSVNNLVEQFF.

The J gene is TRBJ2-1, the V gene TRBV7-8; a weak D match, TRBD1 (6 bases). The CDR3 has 13 residues. Germline assignment: CDR1 SGHVS and CDR2 FQNEAQ. CDR3 nucleotides: TGTGCAGTATACAGGGTGGGGGACAATGAGCAGTTCTTC. Translated, it gives CAVYRVGDNEQFF.

This clone was counted a single time. The rearrangement links TRBV29-1 to TRBJ2-1; D gene ambiguous. CDR1 and CDR2 (germline): SQVTM, ANQGSEA. CDR3 length equals 14 residues. V was shortened by 7 bases and J by 0 bases, with 13 bases between the two germline ends. Here the CDR3 DNA reads TGCAGCGCTAGAGACTTTAGCTCCTACAATGAGCAGTTCTTC. It is translated as CSARDFSSYNEQFF.

This chain connects TRBV10-3 to TRBJ2-7; 10 bases fit TRBD1. Trimming cost V 3 bases and J 1 base; bases outside gene matches: 6. This CDR3 comprises 16 residues. Germline lookup yields CDR1 ENHRY and CDR2 SYGVKD. The DNA of the CDR3 is TGTGCCATCAGTGAACCCGGACAGGGGGGGTCCTACGAGCAGTACTTC. This encodes CAISEPGQGGSYEQYF.

The chain links TRBV6-5 to TRBJ1-1; no reliable D call. Trimming cost V 2 bases and J 1 base, with 8 bases left between them. Germline CDR1 MNHEY, CDR2 SVGAGI. The CDR3 is 14 residues long. The CDR3 loop is CASSYRPRNTEAFF. The CDR3 bases are TGTGCCAGCAGTTACCGCCCGAGGAACACTGAAGCTTTCTTT.

The chain links TRBV29-1 to TRBJ1-1; perhaps TRBD1 as D (5 bases). The germline V gene has CDR1 SQVTM and CDR2 ANQGSEA. Trimming pared 0 bases from V and 2 bases from J, leaving 10 bases between. The CDR3 is 14 residues long. CDR3 sequence: CSVEDPGSNTEAFF. CDR3 bases: TGCAGCGTTGAAGATCCAGGGTCAAACACTGAAGCTTTCTTT.